These T cell receptor beta chains were read from a single sample in a study of blood T cell repertoires in COVID-19. Assay used: immunoSEQ multiplex PCR; TCRdb lists only in-frame clones, some missing. The sample shows about 180,000 clones, about 87% of them seen only once. The material sequenced was peripheral blood. All receptors derive from a woman aged 45-65 years with acute or convalescent COVID-19. Each CDR3 is given with its conserved first and last residue. Fields, in order: CDR3 protein, CDR3 DNA, clone size, V gene, J gene, D gene. A D gene is named only where the DNA matches it firmly. Expanded clones are given a class, and other clones once, few, many or no size at all.

CASTLDLGDTEAFF,TGTGCCAGCACCCTAGACCTTGGCGACACTGAAGCTTTCTTT,once,TRBV5-4,TRBJ1-1,.
CASSRASGLQETQYF,TGTGCCAGCTCCCGGGCTAGCGGGCTCCAAGAGACCCAGTACTTC,.,TRBV18,TRBJ2-5,TRBD2
CASNARGFGYTF,TGTGCCAGTAACGCCCGGGGATTTGGCTACACCTTC,.,TRBV19,TRBJ1-2,.
CASSAGGLVSNIQYF,TGTGCCAGCAGCGCCGGGGGACTAGTCTCGAACATTCAGTACTTC,.,TRBV9,TRBJ2-4,TRBD2
CASTPSASAVAFF,TGTGCCAGCACCCCATCCGCCTCCGCGGTAGCTTTCTTT,.,TRBV11-3,TRBJ1-1,.
CASSKRQDTGELFF,TGTGCCAGCAGCAAAAGACAGGACACCGGGGAGCTGTTTTTT,.,TRBV7-2,TRBJ2-2,.
CASSYPDRGEYEQYF,TGTGCCAGCAGTTATCCCGACAGGGGGGAGTACGAGCAGTACTTC,.,TRBV6-2/TRBV6-3,TRBJ2-7,TRBD1
CASSPGTDRGTEAFF,TGTGCCAGCTCACCCGGCACCGACAGGGGCACTGAAGCTTTCTTT,.,TRBV18,TRBJ1-1,TRBD1
CASSPGDYSGQPQHF,TGCGCCAGCAGCCCTGGCGATTATAGCGGTCAGCCCCAGCATTTT,.,TRBV5-1,TRBJ1-5,.
CASRGQGYGYTF,TGTGCCAGCAGAGGACAGGGGTATGGCTACACCTTC,.,TRBV12-3/TRBV12-4,TRBJ1-2,TRBD1
CASSDNPTGGNYGYTF,TGTGCCAGCAGCGACAATCCGACAGGGGGTAACTATGGCTACACCTTC,.,TRBV9,TRBJ1-2,TRBD1
CASGRTGWGTGELFF,TGTGCCAGCGGAAGAACAGGGTGGGGGACCGGGGAGCTGTTTTTT,.,TRBV6-5,TRBJ2-2,.
CASSFSGMRTDTQYF,TGTGCCAGCAGCTTTAGCGGGATGCGCACAGATACGCAGTATTTT,.,TRBV7-2,TRBJ2-3,TRBD2
CAWSQEGLNSPLHF,TGTGCCTGGAGTCAAGAGGGTCTAAATTCACCCCTCCACTTT,once,TRBV30,TRBJ1-6,.
CASSYGTSGSRETQYF,TGTGCCAGCAGTTACGGGACTAGCGGGAGTAGGGAGACCCAGTACTTC,.,TRBV6-2/TRBV6-3,TRBJ2-5,TRBD2
CASSLTGDNTQYF,TGTGCCAGTAGTCTGACAGGGGATAATACGCAGTATTTT,.,TRBV19,TRBJ2-3,TRBD1
CASSSRDREFGYTF,TGTGCCAGCAGCTCCCGGGACAGGGAATTTGGCTACACCTTC,.,TRBV7-9,TRBJ1-2,TRBD1
CASSLIDTRAEAFF,TGTGCCAGCAGCCTCATTGACACGAGGGCTGAAGCTTTCTTT,.,TRBV14,TRBJ1-1,.
CATSRAGTGSSSLGRYYQETQYF,TGTGCCACCAGCAGAGCTGGAACAGGGTCGTCTTCCCTAGGACGTTATTACCAAGAGACCCAGTACTTC,.,TRBV15,TRBJ2-5,.
CATSGRGSNYGYTF,TGTGCCACCAGTGGTCGGGGTTCTAACTATGGCTACACCTTC,once,TRBV24-1,TRBJ1-2,.
CAWSLSGGVSYNEQFF,TGTGCCTGGAGTTTAAGCGGGGGGGTCTCCTACAATGAGCAGTTCTTC,.,TRBV30,TRBJ2-1,TRBD2
CASSRAAGTALSGANVLTF,TGTGCCAGTAGTCGGGCCGCCGGGACAGCCCTCTCTGGGGCCAACGTCCTGACTTTC,.,TRBV19,TRBJ2-6,TRBD1
CATHVGAGGPEDTQYF,TGTGCCACCCACGTCGGAGCGGGAGGGCCGGAGGATACGCAGTATTTT,.,TRBV10-3,TRBJ2-3,TRBD2
CASSSPQTSGSLRSYEQYF,TGCGCCAGCAGCTCCCCCCAGACTAGCGGGAGCTTAAGGTCGTACGAGCAGTACTTC,.,TRBV5-1,TRBJ2-7,TRBD2
CASSYYGYTF,TGTGCCAGCAGCTACTATGGCTACACCTTC,.,TRBV6-5,TRBJ1-2,.
CASSVGLRDPYNEQFF,TGTGCCAGCAGCGTAGGCCTGCGGGACCCCTACAATGAGCAGTTCTTC,.,TRBV9,TRBJ2-1,.
CASSPSGGYGYTF,TGTGCCAGCAGTCCCTCAGGGGGCTATGGCTACACCTTC,.,TRBV27,TRBJ1-2,TRBD1
CASSPGQGDNSPLHF,TGTGCCAGCAGCCCAGGACAGGGGGATAATTCACCCCTCCACTTT,.,TRBV11-2,TRBJ1-6,TRBD1
CSAGTTYEQFF,TGCAGTGCTGGGACTACCTATGAGCAGTTCTTC,.,TRBV20-1,TRBJ2-1,TRBD2
CASSFAGPLEAFF,TGCGCCAGCAGCTTCGCAGGCCCACTTGAAGCTTTCTTT,.,TRBV5-1,TRBJ1-1,.
CASSQDWGQAYEQYF,TGCGCCAGCAGCCAAGATTGGGGACAAGCCTACGAGCAGTACTTC,.,TRBV4-3,TRBJ2-7,.
CASSISGTGPGNTIYF,TGTGCCAGTAGTATAAGCGGGACAGGGCCCGGAAACACCATATATTTT,.,TRBV19,TRBJ1-3,TRBD1
CASSTATDTQYF,TGTGCCAGCAGCACAGCCACAGATACGCAGTATTTT,.,TRBV7-9,TRBJ2-3,.
CASTWRAGGLYEQYF,TGTGCCAGCACTTGGAGGGCGGGAGGGCTCTACGAGCAGTACTTC,.,TRBV11-2,TRBJ2-7,TRBD2
CASSEGADTEAFF,TGTGCCAGCAGTGAGGGGGCGGACACTGAAGCTTTCTTT,.,TRBV2,TRBJ1-1,.
CASSLEPVGTGKTGELFF,TGTGCCAGCAGCCTGGAGCCGGTTGGAACAGGGAAAACCGGGGAGCTGTTTTTT,.,TRBV4-2,TRBJ2-2,.
CASSYGGAAGELFF,TGTGCCAGCAGTTACGGGGGGGCAGCCGGGGAGCTGTTTTTT,.,TRBV6-5,TRBJ2-2,.
CASSRLWEGGYNEQFF,TGTGCCAGCAGCCGGTTGTGGGAGGGAGGCTACAATGAGCAGTTCTTC,.,TRBV5-5,TRBJ2-1,TRBD2
CASSIDRTGPGNTIYF,TGTGCCAGTAGTATAGACAGGACAGGGCCAGGAAACACCATATATTTT,.,TRBV19,TRBJ1-3,TRBD1
CASSQDSGTGHGNTIYF,TGCGCCAGCAGCCAAGACTCCGGGACAGGACATGGAAACACCATATATTTT,.,TRBV4-3,TRBJ1-3,TRBD1
CASSTPQTGYNSPLHF,TGTGCCAGTAGTACCCCCCAGACAGGCTATAATTCACCCCTCCACTTT,.,TRBV19,TRBJ1-6,.
CASSPWNTEAFF,TGTGCCAGCTCACCCTGGAACACTGAAGCTTTCTTT,.,TRBV18,TRBJ1-1,.
CSVERGSGGADTQYF,TGCAGCGTTGAAAGGGGTAGCGGGGGGGCAGATACGCAGTATTTT,once,TRBV29-1,TRBJ2-3,TRBD2
CASSPPSGRETQYF,TGTGCCAGCTCACCACCGTCAGGCCGGGAGACCCAGTACTTC,.,TRBV18,TRBJ2-5,.
CASSQVYSGGASWGYTF,TGCGCCAGCAGCCAAGTTTATTCAGGGGGCGCGTCTTGGGGCTACACCTTC,once,TRBV4-1,TRBJ1-2,TRBD1
CASKGSSFSSEQYF,TGTGCCAGTAAGGGGTCAAGCTTTTCTTCCGAGCAGTACTTC,few,TRBV6-5,TRBJ2-7,.
CASSEDRGIHSNQPQHF,TGTGCCAGTAGTGAGGACAGGGGGATTCATAGCAATCAGCCCCAGCATTTT,.,TRBV19,TRBJ1-5,TRBD1